This TCR beta chain was sequenced during a study of CD8+ T cells in alopecia areata. Regarding this clone: The antigen remains unidentified.

Study-level points and caveats: Relative to normal scalp, lesional scalp, especially alopecia totalis/universalis, showed higher clonality. Mice gave a clearer picture of TCR sharing than patients did, possibly for HLA-related reasons.

Sequencing templates came from extracted RNA that was reverse transcribed into cDNA. Method: immunoSEQ multiplex PCR; TCRdb's copy keeps in-frame clones and lacks some. This sample has 35,000 to 45,000 clones, with 45% to 65% found just once. Sorting of CD4+ cells into CD25+CD127- cells was carried out for about five patients. Collection of lesional scalp punch biopsies and peripheral blood was performed in alopecia areata patients. Sequenced: CD4+ Tregs sorted from blood. This receptor was obtained from a human donor with alopecia areata.

Here the CDR3 reads CASSPDRGRGYTF. In DNA form, the CDR3 reads TGTGCCAGCAGCCCCGACAGGGGGCGAGGCTACACCTTC. The chain employs TRBV7-2 and TRBJ1-2; 10 bases are a match to TRBD1. This CDR3 comprises 13 residues. Germline V gene data show CDR1 as SGHTA and CDR2 as FQGNSA. The V segment lost 5 bases and the J segment 8 bases; nucleotides outside the gene matches: 5.